Listed here are 12 T cell receptor beta chains from one sample, sequenced in a study of molecular identifiers for immune sequencing clone quantification (dated by TCRdb to between 2017 and 2018). Library construction relied on PCR. The sequencer was a NextSeq 500. TCRdb trimmed public reads at Q25 via fastp, called clones via MiXCR and kept in-frame beta chains. Identical CDR3 proteins give one entry, which carries the most common genes and DNA. This sample holds about 86,000 distinct CDR3 sequences; roughly 25% were observed only once. The ten largest clones capture about 0.73% of the sample. The source material was naive CD8+ T cells from blood, with Jurkat cell RNA spiked in. Explained via the paper, the cell subset or site label denotes: FACS-sorted CD8+CD4-CCR7+CD45RA+ naive T cells. These receptors were obtained from a human donor in good health. Some libraries in this study had Jurkat cell RNA spiked in.

This clonotype was counted at least ten times. V and J are TRBV5-1 and TRBJ1-1, with D perhaps matching TRBD1 (6 bases). V lost 0 bases and J 1 base, leaving 16 bases between the germline ends. The germline V gene has CDR1 SGHRS and CDR2 YFSETQ. The CDR3 totals 17 residues. DNA of the CDR3: TGCGCCAGCAGCTTGGGGGGCCTTTGGACAGAGAACACTGAAGCTTTCTTT. It translates to CASSLGGLWTENTEAFF.

Here the CDR3 reads CASSLDTDTQYF. CDR3 DNA: TGTGCCAGCAGTTTGGACACAGATACGCAGTATTTT. The V and J genes are TRBV12-3 or TRBV12-4 and TRBJ2-3; unclear D gene. Trimming removed 3 bases at V and 2 bases at J, with 3 bases between. This CDR3 spans 12 amino acids.

This clonotype came up a few times. The gene calls are TRBV12-3 or TRBV12-4 and TRBJ2-3; possibly TRBD1 for D (6 bases). CDR3 length equals 16 residues. V shed 5 bases and J shed 0 bases, with 15 bases lying between them. The CDR3 is CASSPGQILSTDTQYF. The CDR3 DNA follows: TGTGCCAGCAGTCCCGGACAGATACTTAGCACAGATACGCAGTATTTT.

This clonotype has more than one count but fewer than ten. This chain links TRBV30 with TRBJ2-3, with TRBD1 as a possible D gene (6 bases). The CDR3 spans 11 residues. Trimming stripped 6 bases from V and 4 bases from J, with 8 bases between. The germline gives CDR1 GTSNPN, CDR2 SVGIG (reference sequence). CDR3 residues: CACTGSDTQYF. The DNA for the CDR3 is TGTGCCTGTACAGGGTCAGATACGCAGTATTTT.

This sequence joins TRBV19 and TRBJ1-2, with 7 bases lining up with TRBD1. The CDR3 is made up of 16 amino acids. J lost 0 bases, V lost 11 bases, and 15 bases had no gene match. CDR1 is LNHDA, CDR2 SQIVND, per germline (reference sequence). DNA of the CDR3: TGTGCCGGTACCGCGTTCGGGACAGACCCTAACTATGGCTACACCTTC. Translating it yields CAGTAFGTDPNYGYTF.

This clonotype was counted at least ten times. DNA of the CDR3: TGTGCCAGCAGTGGAGACAGTAGCACAGATACGCAGTATTTT. This sequence encodes CASSGDSSTDTQYF. This sequence joins TRBV28 and TRBJ2-3; D might be TRBD1 (5 bases). CDR3 size: 14 residues. V lost 5 bases and J lost 0, with 9 bases in between. CDR1 and CDR2 (germline): MDHEN, SYDVKM.

Remarks on this clonotype: Mismatch with germline at one junction end may stem from a read error. V and J are TRBV4-3 and TRBJ2-7, with D unclear. The CDR3 covers 16 residues. Germline V gene data show CDR1 as LGHNA and CDR2 as YSLEER. In nucleotides, the CDR3 is TGCGCCCGCAGCCAAGAAGAAGGGTTATCCTCCTACGAGCAGTACTTC. Its translation is CARSQEEGLSSYEQYF.

In the case of this clonotype: This likely comes from a read error, as the CDR3 has no conserved phenylalanine or tryptophan at its end. The gene calls are TRBV12-3 or TRBV12-4 and TRBJ2-3, with TRBD2 identical over 10 bases. Trimming cost V 2 bases and J 6 bases; bases outside gene matches: 5. CDR3 length equals 15 residues. Here the CDR3 reads CASSLLAGVTDTQYS. The CDR3 DNA follows: TGTGCCAGCAGTTTACTAGCGGGAGTCACGGATACGCAGTATTCT.

The chain recombines TRBV6-5 with TRBJ2-5; D gene uncertain. From germline, CDR1 is MNHEY and CDR2 SVGAGI. V dropped 0 bases and J dropped 2 bases, with 13 bases sitting between them. CDR3 length: 16 residues. The CDR3 DNA sequence: TGTGCCAGCAGTTACTCGCAACTGGCCACACAAGAGACCCAGTACTTC. The encoded protein is CASSYSQLATQETQYF.

Comments on this clonotype: One base away lies a much larger clone, so this may be a sequencing read error. V usage is TRBV2 and J usage is TRBJ2-3, with 8 bases that match TRBD2. The CDR3 is made up of 15 amino acids. CDR1 is SNHLY, CDR2 FYNNEI, per germline. CDR3 in DNA: TGTGCCAGCAGGCTAGCGGGTTCTTCCACAGATGCGCAGTATTTT. This codes for CASRLAGSSTDAQYF.

As regards this clonotype: The germline gene is not matched at one end of the junction; a read error may be the cause. The chain uses TRBV7-7 and TRBJ2-3; 10 positions match TRBD2. The V gene's germline CDR1 is SSHAT and CDR2 FNYEAQ (reference sequence). CDR3 length equals 16 residues. The chain's CDR3 is CAGSSFLAGGTDTQYF. Written as DNA, the CDR3 is TGTGCCGGCAGCTCGTTCCTAGCGGGGGGCACAGATACGCAGTATTTT.

With regard to this clonotype: At one of its ends the junction is not consistent with the germline gene, which may arise from a read error. The chain couples TRBV6-5 to TRBJ2-7; tentative D call: TRBD2 (5 bases). Germline V gene data show CDR1 as MNHEY and CDR2 as SVGAGI. CDR3 length: 14 amino acids. In DNA, the CDR3 is TGTGCTAGCAGTAGTCAGGAGGTTTTCGACGAGCAGTACTTC. It codes for CASSSQEVFDEQYF.